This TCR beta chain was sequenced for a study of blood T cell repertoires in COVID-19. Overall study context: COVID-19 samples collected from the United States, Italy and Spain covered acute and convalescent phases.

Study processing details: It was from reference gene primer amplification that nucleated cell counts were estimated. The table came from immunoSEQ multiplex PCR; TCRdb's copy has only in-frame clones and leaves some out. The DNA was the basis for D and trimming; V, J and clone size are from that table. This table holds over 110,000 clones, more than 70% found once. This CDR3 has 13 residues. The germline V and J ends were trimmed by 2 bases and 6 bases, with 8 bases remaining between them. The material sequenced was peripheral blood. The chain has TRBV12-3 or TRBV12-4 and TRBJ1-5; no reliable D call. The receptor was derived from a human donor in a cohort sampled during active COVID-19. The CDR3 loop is CASSLSEGQPQHF. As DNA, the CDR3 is TGTGCCAGCAGTTTATCTGAGGGTCAGCCCCAGCATTTT.